One sample yielded the 32 T cell receptor beta chains listed below, sequenced in a study of cytomegalovirus exposure and HLA in healthy donors. Both 60 Vbeta primers and 13 Jbeta primers went into the PCR. This table comes from immunoSEQ multiplex PCR, and its TCRdb copy is limited to in-frame clones, with some not included. The data show 150,000 to 200,000 clones, around 75% seen once. Sequencing was carried out using PBMCs. The receptors shown here come from a woman aged 40 to 50 in good health and CMV-seropositive.

The CDR3 bases are TGTGCCAGGAGAGGGACAGGCAATCAGCCCCAGCATTTT. Its translation: CARRGTGNQPQHF. The V and J genes are TRBV6-4 and TRBJ1-5; 7 positions match TRBD1. From germline, CDR1 is MRHNA and CDR2 SNTAGT. CDR3 length: 13 residues. Unmatched junction bases numbered 4, after V lost 9 bases and J lost 2 bases.

The chain combines TRBV10-1 with TRBJ2-1; 10 bases are shared with TRBD2. Losses at the gene ends were 3 bases for V and 8 bases for J; bases not matched to a gene: 4. CDR3 length: 14 amino acids. Germline lookup yields CDR1 WNHNN and CDR2 SYGVQD (reference sequence). Written as DNA, the CDR3 is TGCGCCAGCAGTGAACTGACTAGCGGGTATGAGCAGTTCTTC. This translates into CASSELTSGYEQFF.

This chain joins TRBV6-1 and TRBJ2-2; 10 bases agree with TRBD1. The CDR3 covers 14 residues. Per the germline V gene, CDR1 is MNHNS and CDR2 is SASEGT. Trimming took 5 bases from V and 5 from J; bases not matched to a gene: 2. The CDR3: CASSMGQGTGELFF. The CDR3 DNA follows: TGTGCCAGCAGTATGGGACAGGGGACCGGGGAGCTGTTTTTT.

The V call is TRBV12-5, the J call TRBJ2-7; 16 positions match TRBD2. This CDR3 has 16 residues. Germline-derived CDR1 and CDR2 are LGHNT and FRNRAP. The J segment lost 6 bases and the V segment lost 5 bases, leaving 7 bases of the junction unmatched. The DNA for the CDR3 is TGTGCTAGTGGTCCCGGGACTAGCGGGAGGGCCGGCGAGCAGTACTTC. It translates to CASGPGTSGRAGEQYF.

The chain uses TRBV18 and TRBJ2-1; maybe TRBD1 (5 bases). V was clipped by 1 base and J by 5 bases, with 9 bases between them. Germline loops: CDR1 KGHSH, CDR2 LQKENI. CDR3 length: 14 residues. CDR3 region: CASSPLETDNEQFF. The CDR3 DNA reads as TGTGCCAGCTCACCACTTGAGACAGACAATGAGCAGTTCTTC.

The chain combines TRBV5-6 with TRBJ1-5; TRBD1 is a possible D gene (6 bases). The ends were cut back, 2 bases at V and 9 bases at J, with 12 bases in the middle. From germline, CDR1 is SGHDT and CDR2 YYEEEE. This CDR3 has 13 amino acids. The CDR3 DNA reads as TGTGCCAGCAGCTTTCAGGGGTTGGGGCCCCAGCATTTT. Its protein product is CASSFQGLGPQHF. Based on the CDR3 plus reference TRBV5-6 and TRBJ1-5, the full variable domain is DAGVTQSPTHLIKTRGQQVTLRCSPKSGHDTVSWYQQALGQGPQFIFQYYEEEERQRGNFPDRFSGHQFPNYSSELNVNALLLGDSALYLCASSFQGLGPQHFGDGTRLSIL.

The genes are TRBV5-1 and TRBJ1-1; tentatively, D is TRBD1 (6 bases). V was cut by 4 bases and J by 0 bases, with 19 bases left in between. The germline CDR1 and CDR2 sequences are SGHRS and YFSETQ. The CDR3 contains 17 residues. In DNA, the CDR3 is TGCGCCAGCAGCGCCTTACAGGGTACTGGCATGAACACTGAAGCTTTCTTT. The encoded protein is CASSALQGTGMNTEAFF.

The chain carries TRBV28 and TRBJ2-7, with D perhaps TRBD1 (6 bases). The CDR3 contains 16 residues. Germline-derived CDR1 and CDR2 are MDHEN and SYDVKM. V dropped 3 bases and J dropped 5 bases, with 20 bases sitting between them. The DNA for the CDR3 is TGTGCCAGCAGTTTGGGGGCGACCCCGTACCCCGACGAGCAGTACTTC. Protein product: CASSLGATPYPDEQYF.

This clone was counted a few times. The chain joins TRBV4-3 to TRBJ1-2, with unresolved D. CDR3 length equals 13 residues. Trimming cost V 5 bases and J 0 bases, with 7 bases left between them. The germline V gene has CDR1 LGHNA and CDR2 YSLEER. In nucleotides, the CDR3 is TGCGCCAGCAGCTTCAGAACTAACTATGGCTACACCTTC. It is translated as CASSFRTNYGYTF.

This sequence joins TRBV7-3 and TRBJ2-3, with 8 bases identical to TRBD2. The CDR3 runs 15 residues. V dropped 1 base and J dropped 1; count of bases not matched to a gene: 1. CDR1 is SGHTA, CDR2 FQGTGA, per germline. The chain's CDR3 is CASSLSSGGTDTQYF. The CDR3 DNA sequence: TGTGCCAGCAGCTTAAGTAGCGGGGGCACAGATACGCAGTATTTT.

This clone turned up a few times. The rearrangement uses TRBV11-2 and TRBJ1-4; D gene ambiguous. V lost 5 bases, J lost 1 base, and 5 bases lay in between. The CDR3 length is 13 residues. CDR1 is SGHAT, CDR2 FQNNGV, per germline. The CDR3 protein is CASSRGTNEKLFF. For the CDR3, the DNA is TGTGCCAGCAGCCGGGGAACTAATGAAAAACTGTTTTTT.

This sequence joins TRBV2 and TRBJ1-5, with D possibly being TRBD1 (5 bases). CDR1 is SNHLY, CDR2 FYNNEI, per germline. The germline V and J ends were trimmed by 4 bases and 6 bases, with 13 bases remaining between them. CDR3 length: 14 residues. The CDR3 sequence is CASSVGGVGQPQHF. In DNA, the CDR3 is TGTGCCAGCAGTGTTGGGGGGGTTGGTCAGCCCCAGCATTTT.

The genes are TRBV7-8 and TRBJ2-7, with D possibly TRBD1 on 5 matching bases. V lost 5 bases and J lost 3, with 17 bases in between. The V gene's germline CDR1 is SGHVS and CDR2 FQNEAQ. This CDR3 contains 15 residues. The CDR3 loop reads CASSARRQTNYEQYF. In nucleotides, the CDR3 is TGTGCCAGCAGCGCTCGTAGACAGACCAACTACGAGCAGTACTTC.

The J gene is TRBJ1-2, the V gene TRBV7-2; 9 nucleotides agree with TRBD1. The CDR3 runs 15 residues. CDR1 is SGHTA, CDR2 FQGNSA, per germline. Unmatched junction bases numbered 8, after V lost 5 bases and J lost 4 bases. The CDR3 reads CASSPGGQGPYGYTF. CDR3 nucleotide sequence: TGTGCCAGCAGCCCAGGGGGACAGGGCCCCTATGGCTACACCTTC.

This clone was observed a few times. This chain uses TRBV2 with TRBJ1-3, with unresolved D. V was trimmed by 3 bases and J by 2 bases, leaving 8 bases between them. CDR3 length: 14 residues. From germline, CDR1 is SNHLY and CDR2 FYNNEI. CDR3 DNA: TGTGCCAGCAGTGACAACTTCGCTGGAAACACCATATATTTT. It codes for CASSDNFAGNTIYF.

The rearrangement uses TRBV6-1 and TRBJ2-2; 7 positions agree with TRBD1. V dropped 5 bases and J dropped 1; count of bases not matched to a gene: 1. Germline V CDR1 and CDR2: MNHNS, SASEGT. The CDR3 has 14 amino acids. The CDR3 region has the DNA TGTGCCAGCAGTCGACAGGGGAACACCGGGGAGCTGTTTTTT. Protein sequence: CASSRQGNTGELFF.

This clone came up once. This sequence joins TRBV5-1 and TRBJ1-5, with a tentative D call TRBD1 (6 bases). CDR3 length: 15 amino acids. Germline-derived CDR1 and CDR2 are SGHRS and YFSETQ. V lost 3 bases, J lost 6 bases, and 16 bases lay in between. The CDR3 DNA follows: TGCGCCAGCAGCTCAGGGGCAAGCGTTGGTCAGCCCCAGCATTTT. Translating gives CASSSGASVGQPQHF.

On this clone itself: Other DNA sequences in this specimen translate into the identical CDR3. This sequence joins TRBV6-4 and TRBJ2-1; 10 bases fit TRBD2. In germline, CDR1 is MRHNA, CDR2 SNTAGT. The CDR3 is 16 residues long. V trimming: 4 bases; J trimming: 1 base; junction bases outside the gene matches: 4. CDR3 DNA: TGTGCCAGCAGTGTGGAACTAGCGGGGTCCTACAATGAGCAGTTCTTC. Translated, it gives CASSVELAGSYNEQFF.

The gene calls are TRBV14 and TRBJ2-7, with 8 bases that match TRBD1. CDR1 is SGHDN, CDR2 FVKESK, per germline. The CDR3 has 15 amino acids. V was pared by 4 bases and J by 0 bases, with 5 bases of the junction left unmatched. CDR3 sequence (DNA): TGTGCCAGCAGCCCCCGGGACAGGAACTCCTACGAGCAGTACTTC. The encoded protein is CASSPRDRNSYEQYF.

The chain uses TRBV6-5 and TRBJ2-1, with TRBD1 as a possible D gene (5 bases). V shed 6 bases and J shed 9 bases, with 18 bases lying between them. CDR1 and CDR2 from the germline V gene are MNHEY and SVGAGI. This CDR3 spans 14 amino acids. This chain's CDR3 is CASRQLGPWGEQFF. The CDR3 nucleotides are TGTGCCAGCAGACAACTGGGGCCTTGGGGTGAGCAGTTCTTC.

V gene TRBV11-2 combines with J gene TRBJ2-7, with 8 bases lining up with TRBD2. This CDR3 is 17 amino acids long. Germline trimming cut 5 bases from V and 0 bases from J; bases unmatched to any gene: 12. In germline, CDR1 is SGHAT, CDR2 FQNNGV. The CDR3 loop reads CASSRTAGGSSSYEQYF. CDR3 nucleotides: TGTGCCAGCAGCCGGACGGCGGGAGGATCTAGCTCCTACGAGCAGTACTTC.

This clone has only one observation. The chain uses TRBV7-2 and TRBJ2-7; maybe TRBD1 (6 bases). CDR1 is SGHTA and CDR2 is FQGNSA in the germline V gene. Trimming took off 0 bases at V and 4 bases at J, with 16 bases between the two ends. CDR3 size: 16 residues. The CDR3 is CASSLAGQGGKYEQYF. CDR3 DNA: TGTGCCAGCAGCTTAGCGGGACAAGGGGGAAAGTACGAGCAGTACTTC.

This clone showed up just once. The chain is built from TRBV7-2 and TRBJ2-3, with TRBD2 as a possible D gene (5 bases). Trimming shortened V by 5 bases and J by 4 bases, and 19 bases separated the two germline ends. CDR1 is SGHTA, CDR2 FQGNSA, per germline. This CDR3 region has 16 residues. CDR3 in amino acids: CASSPFGTVGADTQYF. CDR3 nucleotide sequence: TGTGCCAGCAGCCCCTTTGGAACAGTCGGGGCAGATACGCAGTATTTT.

The chain recombines TRBV29-1 with TRBJ2-5; the match to TRBD1 covers 8 bases. The CDR3 has 13 amino acids. Germline lookup yields CDR1 SQVTM and CDR2 ANQGSEA. The V gene end was trimmed by 2 bases and the J gene end by 4 bases; junction bases not matched to a gene: 3. The CDR3 region has the DNA TGCAGCGTTGAACTGACAGGGGCAGAGACCCAGTACTTC. Translation gives CSVELTGAETQYF. Looking up the rest from reference TRBV29-1 and TRBJ2-5 gives the full variable domain: SAVISQKPSRDICQRGTSLTIQCQVDSQVTMMFWYRQQPGQSLTLIATANQGSEATYESGFVIDKFPISRPNLTFSTLTVSNMSPEDSSIYLCSVELTGAETQYFGPGTRLLVL.

The V call is TRBV7-3, the J call TRBJ2-5; D might be TRBD2 (5 bases). The CDR3 covers 13 residues. Germline CDR1 and CDR2: SGHTA and FQGTGA. V dropped 8 bases and J dropped 4 bases, with 14 bases sitting between them. The CDR3 DNA sequence: TGTGCCAGCGGATTCGGGGTAACAGAGACCCAGTACTTC. Residues: CASGFGVTETQYF.

This rearrangement joins TRBV2 to TRBJ2-3; 14 nucleotides agree with TRBD2. This CDR3 has 18 residues. Germline assignment: CDR1 SNHLY and CDR2 FYNNEI. V was clipped by 5 bases and J by 6 bases; unmatched bases: 13. In nucleotides, the CDR3 is TGTGCCAGCAGTCCGGGACTAGCGGGAGAGGGACCTAGCGATACGCAGTATTTT. It codes for CASSPGLAGEGPSDTQYF. The entire variable domain, with the rest obtained from reference TRBV2 and TRBJ2-3, is as follows: EPEVTQTPSHQVTQMGQEVILRCVPISNHLYFYWYRQILGQKVEFLVSFYNNEISEKSEIFDDQFSVERPDGSNFTLKIRSTKLEDSAMYFCASSPGLAGEGPSDTQYFGPGTRLTVL.

The genes are TRBV28 and TRBJ2-7, with 10 bases lining up with TRBD2. This CDR3 is built from 14 residues. Germline V lookup: CDR1 MDHEN, CDR2 SYDVKM. With 7 bases clipped from V and 3 bases from J, the junction kept 6 bases outside the gene matches. This CDR3 is CASNVAGGFYEQYF. The CDR3 DNA sequence: TGTGCCAGCAATGTAGCGGGAGGCTTCTACGAGCAGTACTTC.

This chain links TRBV9 with TRBJ2-1; D not certain. This CDR3 comprises 13 residues. Germline loops: CDR1 SGDLS, CDR2 YYNGEE. Trimming pared 3 bases from V and 5 bases from J, leaving 9 bases between. The CDR3 region is CASSGSWDNEQFF. The CDR3 DNA reads TGTGCCAGCAGCGGGAGTTGGGACAATGAGCAGTTCTTC.

CDR3 amino acids: CASSYSGELAFF. The CDR3 nucleotides are TGTGCCAGCAGTTATTCCGGGGAGTTAGCTTTCTTT. This sequence joins TRBV7-2 and TRBJ1-1; D unresolved. The CDR3 runs to 12 residues. CDR1 is SGHTA and CDR2 is FQGNSA in the germline V gene. The V gene lost 6 bases and the J gene lost 10 bases, with 15 bases spanning the gap.

The rearrangement links TRBV4-2 to TRBJ2-7; D might be TRBD1 (6 bases). Per germline, CDR1 LGHNA and CDR2 YNFKEQ. The V gene lost 6 bases and the J gene lost 3 bases, with 15 bases spanning the gap. The CDR3 is 14 amino acids. In DNA, the CDR3 is TGTGCCAGCAGTCACTTACAGGGCGACTACGAGCAGTACTTC. It specifies CASSHLQGDYEQYF.

There are a few counts of this clone. V is TRBV5-8 and J is TRBJ1-1, with a possible D match to TRBD1 (5 bases). CDR1 SGHTS and CDR2 YDEGEE come from the germline V gene. Trimming left V 1 base short and J 0 bases short, with 19 bases between. The CDR3 is made up of 18 amino acids. CDR3 amino acids: CASSLYTGRPLLNTEAFF. The CDR3 DNA is TGTGCCAGCAGCTTGTATACAGGAAGGCCGCTCCTGAACACTGAAGCTTTCTTT.

The rearrangement links TRBV6-1 to TRBJ1-2; weak D call: TRBD1 (5 bases). Germline-derived CDR1 and CDR2 are MNHNS and SASEGT. This CDR3 region has 15 residues. The ends were cut back, 5 bases at V and 4 bases at J, with 17 bases in the middle. The DNA for the CDR3 is TGTGCCAGCAGTCGGGGGGAGGGCGACACCTATGGCTACACCTTC. Translation: CASSRGEGDTYGYTF.